Presented here are 14 T cell receptor beta chains from one specimen sequenced in a study of T cells after yellow fever vaccination. One entry per CDR3 protein results from TCRdb running MiXCR on the 5' RACE reads. The sample carries approximately 300,000 distinct CDR3 sequences, around a tenth recorded once. The sample in question was CD4+ T cells sorted from PBMCs, obtained 45 days after the yellow fever booster vaccination. Receptor source: a man aged 18 to 29 who received the YFV17D yellow fever vaccine.

This clonotype has only a few counts. In DNA form, the CDR3 reads TGTGCCAGCAGTAAGGGGGATAGCAATCAGCCCCAGCATTTT. Its translation: CASSKGDSNQPQHF. This chain connects TRBV6-5 to TRBJ1-5; D is perhaps TRBD1 (6 bases). Trimming took off 5 bases at V and 0 bases at J, with 8 bases between the two ends. Germline V gives CDR1 MNHEY, CDR2 SVGAGI. This CDR3 contains 14 residues.

This clonotype has ten or more counts. The chain has TRBV11-2 and TRBJ2-3; unclear D gene. The germline V and J ends were trimmed by 0 bases and 12 bases, with 10 bases remaining between them. This CDR3 spans 12 amino acids. The germline V gene encodes CDR1 SGHAT and CDR2 FQNNGV. DNA of the CDR3: TGTGCCAGCAGCTTAGACCGGCTCTACCAGTATTTT. Protein: CASSLDRLYQYF.

This clonotype was picked up a small number of times. The chain links TRBV6-2 or TRBV6-3 to TRBJ2-7; 8 bases match TRBD1. Looked up from germline, CDR1 is MNHEY and CDR2 is SVGEGT. J was trimmed by 5 bases and V by 6 bases; bases with no gene match: 6. This CDR3 has 13 amino acids. The CDR3: CASRRTGQHEQYV. The CDR3 DNA reads TGTGCCAGCAGACGGACAGGGCAGCACGAGCAGTACGTC.

This clonotype was observed at least ten times. V is TRBV7-2 and J is TRBJ2-3, with TRBD2 identical over 9 bases. Germline V CDR1 and CDR2: SGHTA, FQGNSA. Losses at the gene ends were 3 bases for V and 3 bases for J; bases not matched to a gene: 4. This CDR3 spans 15 amino acids. The CDR3: CASSFAGGPTDTQYF. CDR3 bases: TGTGCCAGCAGCTTTGCGGGGGGGCCAACAGATACGCAGTATTTT.

There are many counts of this clonotype. This sequence joins TRBV7-9 and TRBJ2-5; possible D gene TRBD2, 6 bases. V dropped 5 bases and J dropped 2 bases, with 15 bases sitting between them. Germline lookup yields CDR1 SEHNR and CDR2 FQNEAQ (reference sequence). The CDR3 has 15 residues. CDR3 in DNA: TGTGCCAGCAGCCCTGTCGGGAGCATACAAGAGACCCAGTACTTC. Encoded protein: CASSPVGSIQETQYF.

The chain couples TRBV5-1 to TRBJ1-1; weak D call: TRBD1 (5 bases). This CDR3 has 16 residues. Trimming stripped 1 base from V and 1 base from J, with 14 bases between. Germline V gives CDR1 SGHRS, CDR2 YFSETQ. The CDR3 region is CASSLRAGPRNTEAFF. For the CDR3, the DNA is TGCGCCAGCAGCTTGAGGGCGGGACCGAGGAACACTGAAGCTTTCTTT.

This clonotype was seen a few times. A junction end diverges from the germline sequence, so it may reflect a read error. The V gene is TRBV9, the J gene TRBJ2-5, with TRBD1 identical over 12 bases. The length of the CDR3 is 15 residues. CDR1 and CDR2 (germline): SGDLS, YYNGEE. In DNA form, the CDR3 reads TGTGCCAGCAGCGACGGGACAGGGGGCCAAAAGACCCAGTACTTC. It encodes CASSDGTGGQKTQYF. The full variable domain, completed using reference TRBV9 and TRBJ2-5, is DSGVTQTPKHLITATGQRVTLRCSPRSGDLSVYWYQQSLDQGLQFLIQYYNGEERAKGNILERFSAQQFPDLHSELNLSSLELGDSALYFCASSDGTGGQKTQYFGPGTRLLVL.

Ten or more counts support this clonotype. This chain uses TRBV5-1 with TRBJ1-3; no firm D call. Germline V lookup: CDR1 SGHRS, CDR2 YFSETQ. V was shortened by 4 bases and J by 3 bases, with 11 bases between the two germline ends. There are 14 residues in the CDR3. This CDR3 is CASSEGLGGNTIYF. DNA for the CDR3: TGCGCCAGCAGCGAGGGCCTCGGTGGAAACACCATATATTTT.

The chain employs TRBV3-1 and TRBJ1-4; tentatively, D is TRBD1 (5 bases). CDR1 is LGHDT and CDR2 is YNNKEL in the germline V gene (reference sequence). Trimming stripped 1 base from V and 0 bases from J, with 9 bases between. The CDR3 contains 16 residues. This CDR3 reads CASSQAPGATNEKLFF. Here the CDR3 DNA reads TGTGCCAGCAGCCAAGCTCCGGGGGCAACTAATGAAAAACTGTTTTTT. The full variable domain, rest sourced from reference TRBV3-1 and TRBJ1-4, is DTAVSQTPKYLVTQMGNDKSIKCEQNLGHDTMYWYKQDSKKFLKIMFSYNNKELIINETVPNRFSPKSPDKAHLNLHINSLELGDSAVYFCASSQAPGATNEKLFFGSGTQLSVL.

The genes are TRBV5-5 and TRBJ1-1; D remains ambiguous. V shed 7 bases and J shed 4 bases, with 17 bases lying between them. The CDR3 spans 14 residues. Germline values: CDR1 SGHKS, CDR2 YYEKEE (reference sequence). The CDR3 bases are TGTGCCAGCGGAGTTGGGTTTAGTAGCACTGAAGCTTTCTTT. Protein: CASGVGFSSTEAFF.

In its sample, this clonotype was seen a few times. The V call is TRBV10-3, the J call TRBJ2-7; TRBD1 aligns across 7 bases. The V and J ends lost 0 bases and 6 bases, in that order; junction bases with no gene match: 14. The V gene's germline CDR1 is ENHRY and CDR2 SYGVKD. The CDR3 contains 17 residues. In DNA, the CDR3 is TGTGCCATCAGTGAGTCGACGCGGGTAGGGGGCTGGCGCGAGCAGTACGTC. Residues: CAISESTRVGGWREQYV.

The chain employs TRBV9 and TRBJ2-7; 10 bases align to TRBD2. CDR3 size: 15 residues. Germline V lookup: CDR1 SGDLS, CDR2 YYNGEE. The ends lost 0 bases at V and 0 bases at J; junction bases unmatched: 0. CDR3: CASSVASGGSYEQYF. In DNA, the CDR3 is TGTGCCAGCAGCGTAGCTAGCGGGGGCTCCTACGAGCAGTACTTC.

The chain employs TRBV5-4 and TRBJ1-4; 9 positions agree with TRBD1. The CDR3 is made up of 16 amino acids. The germline V gene has CDR1 SGHNT and CDR2 YYREEE (reference sequence). V lost 0 bases, J lost 7 bases, and 7 bases stayed unmatched. CDR3 residues: CASSLGVGTGREKLFF. The CDR3 coding sequence is TGTGCCAGCAGCTTGGGGGTAGGGACAGGGCGTGAAAAACTGTTTTTT.

DNA for the CDR3: TGTGCCAGCAGCGCCGTGGCCTCCTACGAGCAGTACGTC. Its translation: CASSAVASYEQYV. The J gene is TRBJ2-7, the V gene TRBV3-1; D not resolved. The CDR3 loop spans 13 amino acids. Trimming stripped 5 bases from V and 0 bases from J, with 8 bases between. Germline CDR1 is LGHDT and CDR2 is YNNKEL (reference sequence).